These 2 T cell receptor beta chains were sequenced from one sample in a study of blood T cell repertoires in COVID-19. Using immunoSEQ multiplex PCR, the repertoire was profiled, and TCRdb retains in-frame clones only, with some absent. The data show over 150,000 clones, with roughly 85% seen just once and 9% to 10% held by the top ten. The specimen sequenced was PBMCs or T cells enriched from blood (not recorded which). These receptors were obtained from a woman in her late teens or twenties who had recovered from COVID-19.

V and J are TRBV9 and TRBJ1-1; tentatively, D is TRBD1 (5 bases). Germline V gene data show CDR1 as SGDLS and CDR2 as YYNGEE. With 1 base removed from V and 11 bases from J, the gap between germline ends came to 21 bases. The CDR3 contains 15 residues. The CDR3: CASSVQAEAAGRAFF. The CDR3 nucleotides read TGTGCCAGCAGCGTACAGGCAGAGGCGGCAGGGCGGGCTTTCTTT.

This chain joins TRBV3-1 (or the pseudogene TRBV3-2) and TRBJ1-4, with 8 bases that match TRBD1. There are 16 residues in the CDR3. V trimming: 1 base; J trimming: 2 bases; junction bases outside the gene matches: 3. CDR1 is LGHDT, CDR2 YNNKEL, per germline (reference sequence). The chain's CDR3 is CASSQGQGYTNEKLFF. CDR3 nucleotides: TGTGCCAGCAGCCAAGGACAGGGGTATACTAATGAAAAACTGTTTTTT.